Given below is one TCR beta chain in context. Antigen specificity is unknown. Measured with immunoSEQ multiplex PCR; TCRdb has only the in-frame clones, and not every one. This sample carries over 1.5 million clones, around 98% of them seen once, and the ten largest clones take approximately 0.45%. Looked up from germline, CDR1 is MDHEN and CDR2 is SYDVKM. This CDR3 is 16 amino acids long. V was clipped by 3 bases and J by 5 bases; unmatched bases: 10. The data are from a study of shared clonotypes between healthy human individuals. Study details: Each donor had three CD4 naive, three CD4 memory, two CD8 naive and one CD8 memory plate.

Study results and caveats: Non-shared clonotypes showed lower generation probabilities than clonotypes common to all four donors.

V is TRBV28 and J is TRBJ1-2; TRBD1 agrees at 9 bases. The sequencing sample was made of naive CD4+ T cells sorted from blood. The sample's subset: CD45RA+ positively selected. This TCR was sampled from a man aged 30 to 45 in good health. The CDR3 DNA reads TGTGCCAGCAGTTTCTCACAGGGGGCGCGTGGTTATGGCTACACCTTC. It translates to CASSFSQGARGYGYTF.